Listed below are T cell receptor beta chains from one sample, sequenced in a study of T cells in Graves' hyperthyroidism and ophthalmopathy. One entry per CDR3 protein, called by TCRdb with MiXCR from the multiplex PCR reads. The sample lists 140,000 or so distinct CDR3 sequences; around 20% were seen once. The sequenced sample was blood. These receptors were collected from a woman aged 45-59 years with Graves' hyperthyroidism that later progressed to Graves' ophthalmopathy. CDR3s include the opening cysteine and the closing phenylalanine or tryptophan. Each record gives: CDR3 length, clone size, D gene, J gene, V gene, CDR3 protein, CDR3 DNA. The D gene is left open where the match is weak. Size is stated for part of the rows, as once, few or many counts, or as a class when the clone is expanded.

cdr3_length: 14
clone_size: once
d_call: TRBD1
j_call: TRBJ1-5
v_call: TRBV18
cdr3_aa: CANSPGQGRQPQHF
cdr3_nt: TGTGCCAACTCACCCGGACAGGGAAGACAGCCCCAGCATTTT

cdr3_length: 16
clone_size: -
d_call: TRBD2
j_call: TRBJ2-2
v_call: TRBV6-1
cdr3_aa: CASRGTSGANTGELFF
cdr3_nt: TGTGCCAGCAGAGGGACTAGCGGGGCGAACACCGGGGAGCTGTTTTTT

cdr3_length: 15
clone_size: -
d_call: -
j_call: TRBJ2-5
v_call: TRBV7-8
cdr3_aa: CASSKLTGWQETQYF
cdr3_nt: TGTGCCAGCAGCAAATTAACAGGTTGGCAAGAGACCCAGTACTTC

cdr3_length: 15
clone_size: many
d_call: TRBD2
j_call: TRBJ2-2
v_call: TRBV28
cdr3_aa: CASRELAGVTGELFF
cdr3_nt: TGTGCCAGCAGAGAACTAGCGGGTGTCACCGGGGAGCTGTTTTTT

cdr3_length: 18
clone_size: many
d_call: -
j_call: TRBJ2-2
v_call: TRBV12-3/TRBV12-4
cdr3_aa: CASSLNRPGSRRGGELFF
cdr3_nt: TGTGCCAGCAGCCTAAATCGTCCGGGATCCCGGCGGGGCGGGGAGCTGTTTTTT

cdr3_length: 15
clone_size: -
d_call: TRBD1
j_call: TRBJ1-2
v_call: TRBV2
cdr3_aa: CASRAGQALNYGYTF
cdr3_nt: TGTGCCAGCAGGGCCGGACAGGCCCTTAACTATGGCTACACCTTC

cdr3_length: 16
clone_size: -
d_call: -
j_call: TRBJ1-1
v_call: TRBV19
cdr3_aa: CASRSGVAGLNTEAFF
cdr3_nt: TGTGCCAGCAGGAGCGGGGTGGCAGGACTTAACACTGAAGCTTTCTTT

cdr3_length: 16
clone_size: -
d_call: -
j_call: TRBJ2-7
v_call: TRBV4-1
cdr3_aa: CASSLWPGRSLIEQYF
cdr3_nt: TGCGCCAGCAGCCTTTGGCCGGGACGCAGTTTAATCGAGCAGTACTTC

cdr3_length: 16
clone_size: -
d_call: TRBD1
j_call: TRBJ1-5
v_call: TRBV7-3
cdr3_aa: CASSSGQAIWKQPQHF
cdr3_nt: TGTGCCAGCAGCTCCGGACAGGCCATCTGGAAGCAGCCCCAGCATTTT

cdr3_length: 13
clone_size: -
d_call: -
j_call: TRBJ2-5
v_call: TRBV5-1
cdr3_aa: CASSLIVGETQYF
cdr3_nt: TGCGCCAGCAGCTTGATTGTGGGGGAGACCCAGTACTTC

cdr3_length: 16
clone_size: -
d_call: TRBD2
j_call: TRBJ2-5
v_call: TRBV24-1
cdr3_aa: CATSDNRGTSTETQYF
cdr3_nt: TGTGCCACCAGTGATAACCGGGGGACTAGCACGGAGACCCAGTACTTC

cdr3_length: 11
clone_size: many
d_call: -
j_call: TRBJ2-1
v_call: TRBV6-2/TRBV6-3
cdr3_aa: CASSVGLEQFF
cdr3_nt: TGTGCCAGCAGTGTGGGACTTGAGCAGTTCTTC

cdr3_length: 11
clone_size: -
d_call: -
j_call: TRBJ2-4
v_call: TRBV30
cdr3_aa: CAWKTENIQYF
cdr3_nt: TGTGCCTGGAAAACGGAAAACATTCAGTACTTC

cdr3_length: 11
clone_size: -
d_call: -
j_call: TRBJ1-2
v_call: TRBV14
cdr3_aa: CASSPGGGYTF
cdr3_nt: TGTGCCAGCAGCCCCGGAGGTGGCTACACCTTC

cdr3_length: 13
clone_size: -
d_call: -
j_call: TRBJ2-4
v_call: TRBV20-1
cdr3_aa: CSARVVDKNIQYF
cdr3_nt: TGCAGTGCTAGAGTAGTTGACAAAAACATTCAGTACTTC

cdr3_length: 13
clone_size: many
d_call: -
j_call: TRBJ1-5
v_call: TRBV29-1
cdr3_aa: CSVEGIGGQPQHF
cdr3_nt: TGCAGCGTTGAGGGGATAGGAGGTCAGCCCCAGCATTTT

cdr3_length: 14
clone_size: -
d_call: -
j_call: TRBJ2-3
v_call: TRBV6-2/TRBV6-3
cdr3_aa: CASSYGGKLNTQYF
cdr3_nt: TGTGCCAGCAGTTACGGCGGGAAGTTGAATACGCAGTATTTT

cdr3_length: 14
clone_size: few
d_call: -
j_call: TRBJ1-3
v_call: TRBV10-3
cdr3_aa: CAISEGGSGNTIYF
cdr3_nt: TGTGCCATCAGTGAAGGGGGCTCTGGAAACACCATATATTTT

cdr3_length: 15
clone_size: many
d_call: TRBD1
j_call: TRBJ1-4
v_call: TRBV18
cdr3_aa: CASSPSRTGGAKLFF
cdr3_nt: TGTGCCAGCTCACCATCTAGGACAGGGGGCGCAAAACTGTTTTTT

cdr3_length: 18
clone_size: -
d_call: -
j_call: TRBJ2-2
v_call: TRBV12-3/TRBV12-4
cdr3_aa: CASSPPGLLNPNTGELFF
cdr3_nt: TGTGCCAGCAGTCCCCCGGGACTTCTGAACCCGAACACCGGGGAGCTGTTTTTT

cdr3_length: 14
clone_size: -
d_call: -
j_call: TRBJ2-5
v_call: TRBV11-2
cdr3_aa: CASSLGLRQETQYF
cdr3_nt: TGTGCCAGCAGCTTGGGGCTTAGACAAGAGACCCAGTACTTC

cdr3_length: 11
clone_size: many
d_call: -
j_call: TRBJ1-1
v_call: TRBV20-1
cdr3_aa: CSARANTEAFF
cdr3_nt: TGCAGTGCTAGAGCTAACACTGAAGCTTTCTTT

cdr3_length: 13
clone_size: -
d_call: -
j_call: TRBJ2-1
v_call: TRBV7-9
cdr3_aa: CASSLTWANEQFF
cdr3_nt: TGTGCCAGCAGCTTAACCTGGGCCAATGAGCAGTTCTTC

cdr3_length: 16
clone_size: many
d_call: TRBD1
j_call: TRBJ1-5
v_call: TRBV7-7
cdr3_aa: CASSFHSGQGSQPQHF
cdr3_nt: TGTGCTAGCAGCTTTCATTCGGGACAGGGCTCACAGCCCCAGCATTTT

cdr3_length: 14
clone_size: few
d_call: -
j_call: TRBJ1-1
v_call: TRBV7-2
cdr3_aa: CASSQQGRSAEAFF
cdr3_nt: TGTGCCAGCAGCCAACAGGGACGAAGTGCTGAAGCTTTCTTT

cdr3_length: 14
clone_size: -
d_call: -
j_call: TRBJ2-5
v_call: TRBV28
cdr3_aa: CASSSGGRDETQYF
cdr3_nt: TGTGCCAGCAGTAGCGGAGGGCGCGACGAGACCCAGTACTTC

cdr3_length: 15
clone_size: -
d_call: -
j_call: TRBJ2-1
v_call: TRBV2
cdr3_aa: CASSRLPSSYNEQFF
cdr3_nt: TGTGCCAGCAGCCGGCTTCCGAGCTCCTACAATGAGCAGTTCTTC

cdr3_length: 14
clone_size: -
d_call: -
j_call: TRBJ2-5
v_call: TRBV20-1
cdr3_aa: CSAGPGHLQETQYF
cdr3_nt: TGCAGTGCCGGACCGGGGCACCTTCAAGAGACCCAGTACTTC

cdr3_length: 13
clone_size: few
d_call: -
j_call: TRBJ2-7
v_call: TRBV2
cdr3_aa: CASSATETYEQYF
cdr3_nt: TGTGCCAGCAGTGCGACAGAGACCTACGAGCAGTACTTC

cdr3_length: 17
clone_size: -
d_call: TRBD2
j_call: TRBJ2-1
v_call: TRBV19
cdr3_aa: CASNPGLEVGSYNEQFF
cdr3_nt: TGTGCCAGTAACCCGGGACTAGAGGTTGGTTCCTACAATGAGCAGTTCTTC

cdr3_length: 14
clone_size: medium-sized
d_call: TRBD2
j_call: TRBJ2-1
v_call: TRBV5-6
cdr3_aa: CASSFGLAGEEQFF
cdr3_nt: TGTGCCAGCAGCTTTGGGCTAGCGGGAGAAGAGCAGTTCTTC

cdr3_length: 15
clone_size: -
d_call: TRBD1
j_call: TRBJ1-5
v_call: TRBV19
cdr3_aa: CASRPGQGRNQPQHF
cdr3_nt: TGTGCCAGTAGGCCGGGACAGGGCCGCAATCAGCCCCAGCATTTT

cdr3_length: 13
clone_size: many
d_call: -
j_call: TRBJ2-3
v_call: TRBV7-3
cdr3_aa: CASSPARTDTQYF
cdr3_nt: TGTGCCAGCAGCCCAGCCCGCACAGATACGCAGTATTTT